These 25 T cell receptor beta chains share one sample of origin, sequenced in a study of blood T cell repertoires in COVID-19. The table came from immunoSEQ multiplex PCR; TCRdb's copy has only in-frame clones and leaves some out. The table includes roughly 350,000 clones, roughly 86% detected once. The sequencing input was peripheral blood. These receptors originate from a woman aged 70-85 years with COVID-19, enrolled during active disease.

The genes are TRBV3-1 (or the pseudogene TRBV3-2) and TRBJ1-6; 10 bases are a match to TRBD1. Germline V gene lookup returns CDR1 LGHDT and CDR2 YNNKEL (reference sequence). Trimming took 4 bases from V and 4 from J; bases not matched to a gene: 7. The CDR3 runs 17 residues. The CDR3 DNA follows: TGTGCCAGCAGCCTAAGCGGACAGGGGGTATATAATTCACCCCTCCACTTT. Translating gives CASSLSGQGVYNSPLHF.

The V gene is TRBV6-6, the J gene TRBJ2-2; D is unresolved. Germline V gene data show CDR1 as MNHNY and CDR2 as SVGAGI (reference sequence). V gave up 2 bases and J gave up 1 base, with 8 bases separating them. This CDR3 region has 15 residues. CDR3 DNA: TGTGCCAGCAGTTACCTGACGGGGAACACCGGGGAGCTGTTTTTT. Residues: CASSYLTGNTGELFF.

This clone was detected once. The rearrangement links TRBV10-3 to TRBJ2-5, with 8 bases lining up with TRBD2. Germline loops: CDR1 ENHRY, CDR2 SYGVKD. This CDR3 region has 13 residues. V dropped 7 bases and J dropped 5; count of bases not matched to a gene: 6. CDR3 loop: CAITGGQGETQYF. CDR3 DNA: TGTGCCATCACGGGGGGGCAGGGGGAGACCCAGTACTTC.

The chain employs TRBV9 and TRBJ1-1; D perhaps matches TRBD1 (5 bases). Trimming left V 7 bases short and J 1 base short, with 14 bases between. Per germline, CDR1 SGDLS and CDR2 YYNGEE. The CDR3 spans 14 residues. CDR3 in DNA: TGTGCCAGCTCCGTGGGACTTGAGAACACTGAAGCTTTCTTT. Protein product: CASSVGLENTEAFF.

The table lists this clone with a few counts. The chain carries TRBV2 and TRBJ1-2; TRBD1 aligns across 10 bases. CDR3 length: 14 residues. The trim removed 0 bases at V and 7 bases at J, leaving 2 bases unmatched. The V gene's germline CDR1 is SNHLY and CDR2 FYNNEI. The CDR3 is CASSEAGDRGGYTF. For the CDR3, the DNA is TGTGCCAGCAGTGAAGCAGGGGACAGGGGTGGCTACACCTTC.

The gene calls are TRBV18 and TRBJ1-6, with a weak D call TRBD1 (5 bases). Germline assignment: CDR1 KGHSH and CDR2 LQKENI. The V end lost 2 bases, the J end lost 15 bases, and 17 bases lay between the germline ends. The CDR3 sequence is 14 residues long. The DNA of the CDR3 is TGTGCCAGCTCACCAAGCCAGGGCCCGGGGGACCTCCACTTT. Protein product: CASSPSQGPGDLHF.

The chain carries TRBV7-2 and TRBJ2-7; 7 nucleotides match TRBD2. Germline V gene data show CDR1 as SGHTA and CDR2 as FQGNSA. V trimming: 5 bases; J trimming: 4 bases; junction bases outside the gene matches: 2. The CDR3 loop spans 12 amino acids. The CDR3 sequence is CASSLSGYEQYF. CDR3 DNA: TGTGCCAGCAGCCTTAGCGGGTACGAGCAGTACTTC.

In its sample, this clone was seen once. V is TRBV27 and J is TRBJ2-1; TRBD2 matches 7 bases. Unmatched junction bases numbered 12, after V lost 5 bases and J lost 5 bases. This CDR3 comprises 16 residues. The V gene's germline CDR1 is MNHEY and CDR2 SMNVEV (reference sequence). CDR3 sequence: CASSPLPTSKDNEQFF. The DNA of the CDR3 is TGTGCCAGCAGTCCTCTCCCGACTAGCAAGGACAATGAGCAGTTCTTC.

This clone was detected only once. The chain is built from TRBV2 and TRBJ2-7, with D possibly matching TRBD2 (6 bases). The CDR3 has 12 residues. Trimming took off 5 bases at V and 9 bases at J, with 14 bases between the two ends. The germline CDR1 and CDR2 sequences are SNHLY and FYNNEI. The CDR3 bases are TGTGCCAGCAGTCTTACGGTGGAGGGGCAGTACTTC. Translating gives CASSLTVEGQYF.

In its sample, this clone was seen once. This chain connects TRBV2 to TRBJ1-5; 9 bases align to TRBD1. CDR3 length: 14 residues. Losses at the gene ends were 8 bases for V and 5 bases for J; bases not matched to a gene: 7. The germline CDR1 and CDR2 sequences are SNHLY and FYNNEI. The CDR3 region is CASRQWTGDQPQHF. CDR3 sequence (DNA): TGTGCCAGCCGACAATGGACAGGGGATCAGCCCCAGCATTTT.

V and J are TRBV5-5 and TRBJ1-4; no clear D gene. There are 15 residues in the CDR3. The V gene's germline CDR1 is SGHKS and CDR2 YYEKEE (reference sequence). Trimming left V 0 bases short and J 1 base short, with 7 bases between. CDR3: CASSLDSGTNEKLFF. For the CDR3, the DNA is TGTGCCAGCAGCTTGGACTCAGGAACTAATGAAAAACTGTTTTTT.

The J gene is TRBJ1-1, the V gene TRBV21-1; TRBD1, the table's D call, lacks a check against the DNA. TRBV21-1 is a pseudogene. The CDR3 covers 16 residues. For the CDR3, the DNA is TGTGCCAGCAGTACCGGGACAGCAAGCTTGAACACTGAAGCTTTCTTT. This codes for CASSTGTASLNTEAFF.

The V gene is TRBV2, the J gene TRBJ2-7; 10 bases fit TRBD1. The CDR3 runs to 17 residues. V lost 2 bases to trimming and J lost 0 bases; unmatched junction nucleotides: 7. Germline CDR1 SNHLY, CDR2 FYNNEI. CDR3 protein: CASSEILGQGGSYEQYF. The CDR3 DNA reads as TGTGCCAGCAGTGAAATCCTCGGACAGGGGGGCTCCTACGAGCAGTACTTC.

The chain employs TRBV6-2 or TRBV6-3 and TRBJ2-7, with a possible D match to TRBD1 (6 bases). Between the trimmed V and J ends, which lost 0 bases and 5 bases, there was a span of 14 bases. The CDR3 is 15 amino acids. Germline CDR1 and CDR2: MNHEY and SVGEGT. For the CDR3, the DNA is TGTGCCAGCAGTTACTCAGCAGGGGCTCCACACGAGCAGTACTTC. Translating gives CASSYSAGAPHEQYF.

The chain is built from TRBV19 and TRBJ2-7, with D perhaps TRBD1 (5 bases). V was pared by 5 bases and J by 2 bases, with 10 bases between. CDR1 and CDR2 (germline): LNHDA, SQIVND (reference sequence). The CDR3 is 13 amino acids. The CDR3 loop is CASSGAPTYEQYF. The CDR3 bases are TGTGCCAGTAGTGGGGCGCCTACCTACGAGCAGTACTTC.

The rearrangement uses TRBV5-1 and TRBJ1-3; D unresolved. V dropped 6 bases and J dropped 11 bases, with 24 bases sitting between them. Germline lookup yields CDR1 SGHRS and CDR2 YFSETQ. The CDR3 sequence is 15 residues long. The CDR3 here is CASTSGVQAGKAIYF. Here the CDR3 DNA reads TGCGCCAGCACCTCCGGTGTTCAGGCCGGGAAAGCCATATATTTT. Drawing the rest from reference TRBV5-1 and TRBJ1-3, the complete variable domain is KAGVTQTPRYLIKTRGQQVTLSCSPISGHRSVSWYQQTPGQGLQFLFEYFSETQRNKGNFPGRFSGRQFSNSRSEMNVSTLELGDSALYLCASTSGVQAGKAIYFGEGSWLTVV.

This chain connects TRBV9 to TRBJ1-3; a weak D match, TRBD1 (6 bases). Germline values: CDR1 SGDLS, CDR2 YYNGEE. V was pared by 3 bases and J by 2 bases, with 15 bases between. CDR3 length: 16 amino acids. This CDR3 reads CASSARDTQTGNTIYF. The CDR3 nucleotides read TGTGCCAGCAGCGCCCGGGACACCCAGACTGGAAACACCATATATTTT.

CDR3 DNA sequence: TGCAGCGTTCGGACGGAGGGGTGGTTAGTCAATCAGCCCCAGCATTTT. Its translation: CSVRTEGWLVNQPQHF. This chain uses TRBV29-1 with TRBJ1-5; the D gene is possibly TRBD1 (5 bases). There are 16 residues in the CDR3. The germline gives CDR1 SQVTM, CDR2 ANQGSEA. Trimming took off 5 bases at V and 3 bases at J, with 20 bases between the two ends.

CDR3 DNA: TGCGCCAGCAGCACTGGACTAGCGGGGGGCCCCGCCCAAGAGACCCAGTACTTC. It codes for CASSTGLAGGPAQETQYF. The rearrangement joins TRBV5-1 to TRBJ2-5; TRBD2 aligns across 14 bases. Per germline, CDR1 SGHRS and CDR2 YFSETQ. V gave up 4 bases and J gave up 1 base; unmatched junction bases: 9. This CDR3 has 18 amino acids. Using reference TRBV5-1 and TRBJ2-5 for the parts outside the CDR3, the full variable domain is KAGVTQTPRYLIKTRGQQVTLSCSPISGHRSVSWYQQTPGQGLQFLFEYFSETQRNKGNFPGRFSGRQFSNSRSEMNVSTLELGDSALYLCASSTGLAGGPAQETQYFGPGTRLLVL.

The genes are TRBV10-3 and TRBJ2-7; 11 bases line up with TRBD1. Germline values: CDR1 ENHRY, CDR2 SYGVKD. The length of the CDR3 is 14 residues. Losses at the gene ends were 0 bases for V and 10 bases for J; bases not matched to a gene: 5. The CDR3 bases are TGTGCCATCAGTGAGTCTGGACAGGGGGCATCCCAGTACTTC. Protein sequence: CAISESGQGASQYF.

The chain uses TRBV10-1 and TRBJ1-1; D is unresolved. Germline assignment: CDR1 WNHNN and CDR2 SYGVQD (reference sequence). This CDR3 contains 14 residues. V lost 0 bases, J lost 4 bases, and 9 bases lay in between. The chain's CDR3 is CASSESWAGTEAFF. Here the CDR3 DNA reads TGCGCCAGCAGTGAGTCTTGGGCGGGCACTGAAGCTTTCTTT.

This rearrangement joins TRBV5-6 to TRBJ2-3; the match to TRBD2 covers 9 bases. J gave up 2 bases and V 4 bases, and 8 bases lay outside the gene matches. Per germline, CDR1 SGHDT and CDR2 YYEEEE. The CDR3 totals 16 residues. The CDR3 here is CASSHSGGAPTDTQYF. CDR3 DNA sequence: TGTGCCAGCAGCCATAGCGGGGGCGCACCCACAGATACGCAGTATTTT.

V is TRBV20-1 and J is TRBJ2-7; TRBD2 matches 8 bases. The germline V gene has CDR1 DFQATT and CDR2 SNEGSKA (reference sequence). J was trimmed by 4 bases and V by 3 bases; bases with no gene match: 11. This CDR3 is built from 15 residues. The CDR3 DNA is TGCAGTGCTAGTTTGTCCGGGGGGGTAGCTTACGAGCAGTACTTC. It translates to CSASLSGGVAYEQYF.

The gene calls are TRBV29-1 and TRBJ2-5; TRBD1 matches at 12 bases. J gave up 4 bases and V 4 bases, and 4 bases lay outside the gene matches. The CDR3 is 14 residues long. The germline CDR1 and CDR2 sequences are SQVTM and ANQGSEA. This CDR3 is CSVGDRGPGETQYF. Here the CDR3 DNA reads TGCAGCGTTGGGGACAGGGGGCCGGGAGAGACCCAGTACTTC.

V usage is TRBV6-1 and J usage is TRBJ1-6, with D hard to call. Germline assignment: CDR1 MNHNS and CDR2 SASEGT. CDR3 length: 15 amino acids. Between the trimmed V and J ends, which lost 2 bases and 0 bases, there was a span of 5 bases. CDR3 loop: CASSETSSYNSPLHF. DNA for the CDR3: TGTGCCAGCAGTGAAACGAGCTCCTATAATTCACCCCTCCACTTT.